This T cell receptor beta chain stems from a study of cytomegalovirus exposure and HLA in healthy donors. The V end was cut by 8 bases, the J end by 3 bases, with 16 bases between. The CDR3 has 14 amino acids. Germline assignment: CDR1 SEHNR and CDR2 FQNEAQ (reference sequence). The PCR employed 60 Vbeta primers together with 13 Jbeta primers. Sequencing used immunoSEQ multiplex PCR; TCRdb keeps in-frame clones, though not all of them. The table includes roughly 100,000 clones, about 80% detected once. Notes on the study in general: In vitro assays verified that a few CMV-associated chains recognized CMV antigens specifically. Exclusion as indistinguishable affected some V segments, including TRBV6-2 and TRBV6-3.

About this clone itself: Antigen: not known.

The chain uses TRBV7-9 and TRBJ2-5; D unresolved. The sequencing input was PBMCs. The clonotype was recovered from a man between 35 and 55 years old in good health and CMV-seronegative. CDR3 nucleotide sequence: TGTGCCAGCTGGCACGGGTCGGCAAAAGAGACCCAGTACTTC. This gives the protein CASWHGSAKETQYF.